This T cell receptor beta chain was sequenced in a study of T cells in Graves' hyperthyroidism and ophthalmopathy. Trimming removed 4 bases from V and 7 bases from J, with 26 bases in between. This CDR3 spans 17 amino acids. The V gene's germline CDR1 is SGHTS and CDR2 YDEGEE. It was RNA transcripts that yielded the amplified TCR beta CDR3 regions. The study used the HTBI primer set for a first-round RT-PCR of the TCR CDR3. TCRdb ran MiXCR on the multiplex PCR reads and lists one entry per CDR3 protein. The repertoire has about 740,000 distinct CDR3 sequences, 14% of them found once; the top ten carry about 9.4%. It was considered stable Graves' hyperthyroidism when ophthalmopathy did not progress within 18 months. This clonotype was seen a handful of times. Its antigen remains unknown. Study results and caveats: Through a model of 13 V-J features, ophthalmopathy was separated from stable hyperthyroidism. Most thyroid clonotypes expanded above 0.001 were also detected in blood.

The source of this sequence is a woman between 18 and 29 years old with Graves' hyperthyroidism. Sequenced sample: blood. The rearrangement uses TRBV5-8 and TRBJ1-2, with a possible D match to TRBD1 (5 bases). The CDR3 nucleotides are TGTGCCAGCAGCCCCGGATGGCTCACGGGAGGGGAACGTGGCTACACCTTC. Amino acids: CASSPGWLTGGERGYTF.